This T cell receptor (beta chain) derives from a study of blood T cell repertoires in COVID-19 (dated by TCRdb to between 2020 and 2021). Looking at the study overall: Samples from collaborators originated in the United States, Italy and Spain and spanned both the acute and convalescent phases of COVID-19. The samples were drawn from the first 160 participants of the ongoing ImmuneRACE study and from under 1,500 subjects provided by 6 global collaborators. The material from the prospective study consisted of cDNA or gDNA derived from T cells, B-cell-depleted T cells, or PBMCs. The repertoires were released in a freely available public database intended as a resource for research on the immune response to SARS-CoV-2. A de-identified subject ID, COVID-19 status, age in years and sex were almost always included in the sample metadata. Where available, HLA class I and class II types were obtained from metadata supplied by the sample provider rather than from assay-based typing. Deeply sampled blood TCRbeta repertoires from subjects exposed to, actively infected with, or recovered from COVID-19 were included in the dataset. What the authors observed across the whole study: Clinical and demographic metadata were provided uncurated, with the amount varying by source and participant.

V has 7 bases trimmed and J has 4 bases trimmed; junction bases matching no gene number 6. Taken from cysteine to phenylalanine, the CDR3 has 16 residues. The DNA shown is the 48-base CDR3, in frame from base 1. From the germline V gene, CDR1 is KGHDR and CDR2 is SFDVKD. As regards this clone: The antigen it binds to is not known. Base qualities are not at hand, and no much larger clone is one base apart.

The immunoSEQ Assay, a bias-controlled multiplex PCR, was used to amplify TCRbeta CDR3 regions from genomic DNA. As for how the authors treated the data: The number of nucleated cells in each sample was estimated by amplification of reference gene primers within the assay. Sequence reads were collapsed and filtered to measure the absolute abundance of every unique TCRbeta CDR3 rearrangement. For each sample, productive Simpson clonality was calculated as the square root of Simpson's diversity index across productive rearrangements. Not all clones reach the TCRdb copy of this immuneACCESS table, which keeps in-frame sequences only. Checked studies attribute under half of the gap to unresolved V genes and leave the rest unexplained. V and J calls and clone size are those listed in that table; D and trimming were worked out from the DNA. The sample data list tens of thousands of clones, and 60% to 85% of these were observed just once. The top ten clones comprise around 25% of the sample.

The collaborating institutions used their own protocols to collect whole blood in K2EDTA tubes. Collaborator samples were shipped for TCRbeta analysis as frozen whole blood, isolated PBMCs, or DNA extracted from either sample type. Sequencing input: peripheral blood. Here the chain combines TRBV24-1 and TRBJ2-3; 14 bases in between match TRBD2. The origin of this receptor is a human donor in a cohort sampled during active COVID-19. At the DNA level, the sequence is TGTGCCACCAGCCTGACTAGCGGGGGGGCTGCAGATACGCAGTATTTT. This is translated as CATSLTSGGAADTQYF.